These 21 T cell receptor beta chains came from one sample sequenced in a study of OX40 agonist ivuxolimab in advanced cancers. The assay was immunoSEQ multiplex PCR, and TCRdb's table has in-frame clones only and misses some. The table lists tens of thousands of clones, 70% to 90% of them singletons. Sequences were derived from CD4+ or CD8+ T cells sorted from blood, sampled in a trial of the OX40 agonist ivuxolimab. These receptors all come from an adult with an advanced solid tumor such as melanoma, head and neck, liver or kidney cancer.

V usage is TRBV7-8 and J usage is TRBJ1-1; weak D call: TRBD1 (6 bases). V was cut by 5 bases and J by 1 base, with 11 bases left in between. The CDR3 has 14 residues. CDR1 is SGHVS and CDR2 is FQNEAQ in the germline V gene. The CDR3 region has the DNA TGTGCCAGCAGCCGGGACACCCCGAACACTGAAGCTTTCTTT. Protein sequence: CASSRDTPNTEAFF.

V and J are TRBV11-2 and TRBJ2-5; possible D gene TRBD1, 6 bases. The CDR3 extends over 14 amino acids. Trimming cost V 5 bases and J 1 base, with 11 bases left between them. In germline, CDR1 is SGHAT, CDR2 FQNNGV. Written as DNA, the CDR3 is TGTGCCAGCAGCGTGGGACAATTCCAAGAGACCCAGTACTTC. It is translated as CASSVGQFQETQYF.

The rearrangement uses TRBV5-8 and TRBJ1-5; TRBD1 is a possible D gene (6 bases). CDR3 size: 17 residues. The germline V gene encodes CDR1 SGHTS and CDR2 YDEGEE. V lost 4 bases to trimming and J lost 2 bases, with 19 bases between them. CDR3 residues: CASSQGWGRGGNQPQHF. CDR3 in DNA: TGTGCCAGCAGCCAGGGGTGGGGGCGTGGGGGCAATCAGCCCCAGCATTTT.

This clone was seen just once. The chain carries TRBV2 and TRBJ2-2; TRBD1 aligns across 7 bases. The CDR3 consists of 15 residues. Germline loops: CDR1 SNHLY, CDR2 FYNNEI. Germline trimming cut 6 bases from V and 1 base from J; bases unmatched to any gene: 5. The CDR3 coding sequence is TGTGCCAGCAGCGCCCGGACAGGGAACACCGGGGAGCTGTTTTTT. This encodes CASSARTGNTGELFF. The entire variable domain, with the rest obtained from reference TRBV2 and TRBJ2-2, is as follows: EPEVTQTPSHQVTQMGQEVILRCVPISNHLYFYWYRQILGQKVEFLVSFYNNEISEKSEIFDDQFSVERPDGSNFTLKIRSTKLEDSAMYFCASSARTGNTGELFFGEGSRLTVL.

The rearrangement links TRBV7-2 to TRBJ2-2; D call uncertain. The V end lost 1 base, the J end lost 4 bases, and 13 bases lay between the germline ends. Germline CDR1 SGHTA, CDR2 FQGNSA. The CDR3 covers 16 residues. The CDR3 is CASSLVGGIVTGELFF. CDR3 DNA sequence: TGTGCCAGCAGCTTAGTGGGTGGTATCGTCACCGGGGAGCTGTTTTTT.

V usage is TRBV18 and J usage is TRBJ1-2; D is perhaps TRBD1 (5 bases). The CDR3 loop spans 14 amino acids. The V end was cut by 6 bases, the J end by 7 bases, with 18 bases between. Germline V gene lookup returns CDR1 KGHSH and CDR2 LQKENI. CDR3 sequence (DNA): TGTGCCAGCTCTCAGGGCATCCAACTAACTGGCTACACCTTC. Translated: CASSQGIQLTGYTF.

The chain employs TRBV7-2 and TRBJ2-5; 7 bases map to TRBD2. The CDR3 loop spans 17 amino acids. Trimming at V came to 2 bases and at J to 4 bases, leaving 13 bases not matched to a gene. Germline V gene lookup returns CDR1 SGHTA and CDR2 FQGNSA. The CDR3 spells CASSLYSASGQGETQYF. CDR3 nucleotides: TGTGCCAGCAGCTTATATTCGGCTAGCGGTCAAGGAGAGACCCAGTACTTC.

The chain uses TRBV11-2 and TRBJ2-7; 10 bases agree with TRBD1. There are 17 residues in the CDR3. After removal of 0 bases from V and 3 bases from J, the junction contained 8 bases not matched to a gene. Germline-derived CDR1 and CDR2 are SGHAT and FQNNGV. The CDR3 DNA follows: TGTGCCAGCAGCTTAGACTTTGAGACAGGGGGCTACTACGAGCAGTACTTC. Amino acids: CASSLDFETGGYYEQYF.

The chain combines TRBV9 with TRBJ2-1; 11 positions match TRBD2. V gave up 3 bases and J gave up 0 bases; unmatched junction bases: 11. The V gene's germline CDR1 is SGDLS and CDR2 YYNGEE. The CDR3 sequence is 19 residues long. DNA for the CDR3: TGTGCCAGCAGCGGGGCTAGCGGGAGGCCTGAGAGCTCCTACAATGAGCAGTTCTTC. Translating it yields CASSGASGRPESSYNEQFF.

This clone has only one observation. The chain combines TRBV1 with TRBJ2-2; the D segment call TRBD2 is taken from the table without a DNA check. TRBV1 is a pseudogene. This CDR3 region has 14 residues. CDR3 protein: CTHGASGNTGELFF. In DNA, the CDR3 is TGCACCCATGGGGCTAGCGGAAACACCGGGGAGCTGTTTTTT.

The chain couples TRBV19 to TRBJ2-7; 10 bases are shared with TRBD1. CDR1 is LNHDA and CDR2 is SQIVND in the germline V gene (reference sequence). The CDR3 contains 15 residues. V trimming: 3 bases; J trimming: 5 bases; junction bases outside the gene matches: 7. CDR3: CASSMGDRGFHEQYF. Written as DNA, the CDR3 is TGTGCCAGTAGTATGGGGGACAGGGGTTTCCACGAGCAGTACTTC.

J is TRBJ2-3 and V is TRBV19; tentatively, D is TRBD1 (6 bases). Germline loops: CDR1 LNHDA, CDR2 SQIVND (reference sequence). Trimming took 6 bases from V and 7 from J, leaving 11 bases between them. This CDR3 comprises 12 residues. CDR3 DNA: TGTGCCAGTAGCCAGCAGGGGTATACGCAGTATTTT. Its protein product is CASSQQGYTQYF.

This clone was counted between two and nine times. J is TRBJ2-7 and V is TRBV7-2, with 9 bases lining up with TRBD1. The CDR3 is 13 amino acids. Germline V lookup: CDR1 SGHTA, CDR2 FQGNSA. Trimming at V came to 5 bases and at J to 3 bases, leaving 2 bases not matched to a gene. CDR3 protein: CASSPGQGYEQYF. The CDR3 DNA reads TGTGCCAGCAGCCCGGGACAGGGCTACGAGCAGTACTTC.

This chain connects TRBV30 to TRBJ1-5; tentative D call: TRBD1 (5 bases). V shed 3 bases and J shed 6 bases, with 12 bases lying between them. Per the germline V gene, CDR1 is GTSNPN and CDR2 is SVGIG (reference sequence). The CDR3 totals 13 residues. This CDR3 is CAWSTQGSQPQHF. CDR3 DNA sequence: TGTGCCTGGAGCACCCAGGGTAGTCAGCCCCAGCATTTT.

This clone was counted between two and nine times. The chain has TRBV7-8 and TRBJ2-7; 7 bases line up with TRBD1. Germline lookup yields CDR1 SGHVS and CDR2 FQNEAQ. V was pared by 5 bases and J by 4 bases, with 2 bases of the junction left unmatched. The CDR3 totals 12 residues. CDR3 residues: CASSRGQYEQYF. The CDR3 coding sequence is TGTGCCAGCAGCCGGGGACAGTACGAGCAGTACTTC.

The chain combines TRBV2 with TRBJ2-3; 7 bases line up with TRBD2. The V gene's germline CDR1 is SNHLY and CDR2 FYNNEI. The CDR3 loop spans 14 amino acids. V lost 6 bases, J lost 0 bases, and 3 bases stayed unmatched. This CDR3 is CASRTGGSTDTQYF. CDR3 nucleotide sequence: TGTGCCAGCAGAACCGGGGGGAGCACAGATACGCAGTATTTT. The variable domain in full, completed from reference TRBV2 and TRBJ2-3, reads EPEVTQTPSHQVTQMGQEVILRCVPISNHLYFYWYRQILGQKVEFLVSFYNNEISEKSEIFDDQFSVERPDGSNFTLKIRSTKLEDSAMYFCASRTGGSTDTQYFGPGTRLTVL.

V is TRBV7-2 and J is TRBJ2-3; the D gene is possibly TRBD2 (5 bases). The germline gives CDR1 SGHTA, CDR2 FQGNSA. This CDR3 contains 14 residues. V dropped 8 bases and J dropped 2 bases, with 14 bases sitting between them. Here the CDR3 DNA reads TGTGCCAGCCGCCGTGGGAGCCCCACAGATACGCAGTATTTT. It encodes CASRRGSPTDTQYF.

The J gene is TRBJ1-5, the V gene TRBV5-6; a weak D match, TRBD1 (6 bases). This CDR3 has 15 residues. Per germline, CDR1 SGHDT and CDR2 YYEEEE. Trimming took 2 bases from V and 2 from J, leaving 11 bases between them. The chain's CDR3 is CASSFLRGGNQPQHF. The CDR3 nucleotides read TGTGCCAGCAGCTTCCTCAGGGGAGGCAATCAGCCCCAGCATTTT.

The V and J genes are TRBV18 and TRBJ2-3; 7 positions match TRBD1. Germline V CDR1 and CDR2: KGHSH, LQKENI. V was pared by 6 bases and J by 5 bases, with 14 bases of the junction left unmatched. CDR3 size: 16 residues. The CDR3, as DNA: TGTGCCAGCTCCAACCAGGAAACAGGGGCCGGAGATACGCAGTATTTT. Amino acid sequence: CASSNQETGAGDTQYF.

This chain uses TRBV11-3 with TRBJ2-5; 8 bases are a match to TRBD2. Germline V CDR1 and CDR2: SGHNT, YENEEA. The CDR3 runs 16 residues. V shed 9 bases and J 1 base; nucleotides not matched to a gene: 13. The CDR3 nucleotides are TGTGCCAGTGGGGATTATAGCGGGACCCTCCAAGAGACCCAGTACTTC. Its translation is CASGDYSGTLQETQYF.

The chain recombines TRBV6-5 with TRBJ2-7; TRBD1 agrees at 10 bases. Germline CDR1 reads MNHEY; CDR2 reads SVGAGI. With 7 bases clipped from V and 6 bases from J, the junction kept 9 bases outside the gene matches. The CDR3 totals 14 residues. CDR3 nucleotide sequence: TGTGCCAGCACCCGCGGGACAGGGGCGGGCGAGCAGTACTTC. Protein product: CASTRGTGAGEQYF.